There are a few counts of the clone carrying this TCR beta chain. This record comes from a study of blood T cell repertoires in COVID-19. Whole-study context: Samples representing acute and convalescent COVID-19 were sourced from the United States, Italy and Spain. T cells, B-cell-depleted T cells, or PBMCs provided the cDNA or gDNA that served as material.

Methods used by the authors: Amplification with reference gene primers provided the estimates of nucleated cell counts. The assay was immunoSEQ multiplex PCR, and TCRdb's table has in-frame clones only and misses some. V, J and clone size are those of that table, while D and trimming were read from the DNA. The sample carries 250,000 to 300,000 clones, more than 85% recorded once. The CDR3 is made up of 15 amino acids. Trimming pared 8 bases from V and 4 bases from J, leaving 20 bases between. Germline V gene data show CDR1 as MDHEN and CDR2 as SYDVKM. The TCR comes from a young man with active or convalescent COVID-19. The V call is TRBV28, the J call TRBJ1-2; D is perhaps TRBD1 (6 bases). The sequenced sample consisted of peripheral blood. This chain's CDR3 is CASGGLRTEPYGYTF. In DNA, the CDR3 is TGTGCCAGCGGAGGTCTCAGGACAGAGCCCTATGGCTACACCTTC.